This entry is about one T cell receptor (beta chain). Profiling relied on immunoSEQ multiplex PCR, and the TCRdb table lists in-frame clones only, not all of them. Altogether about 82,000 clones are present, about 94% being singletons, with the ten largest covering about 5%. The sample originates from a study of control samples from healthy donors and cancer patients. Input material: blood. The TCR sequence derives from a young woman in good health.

CDR3 in DNA: TGTGCCAGCAGCGTAGGAGGCGGGGTGCAGAGCTCCTACAATGAGCAGTTCTTC. It is translated as CASSVGGGVQSSYNEQFF. The chain couples TRBV9 to TRBJ2-1; D is possibly TRBD2 (6 bases). This CDR3 is 18 amino acids long. The germline gives CDR1 SGDLS, CDR2 YYNGEE. V lost 0 bases and J 0 bases, leaving 16 bases between the germline ends. The full variable domain, its missing parts supplied by reference TRBV9 and TRBJ2-1, is DSGVTQTPKHLITATGQRVTLRCSPRSGDLSVYWYQQSLDQGLQFLIQYYNGEERAKGNILERFSAQQFPDLHSELNLSSLELGDSALYFCASSVGGGVQSSYNEQFFGPGTRLTVL.